This TCR beta chain emerged from a study of T-cell reconstitution after alpha-beta-depleted transplantation in children. Study-wide findings and caveats: About two months after transplant, alpha-beta T cells reportedly came from several hundred expanded graft clones.

Unique molecular identifiers tagged the TCRbeta library. MiXCR, applied by TCRdb to the PCR reads, yields one record per CDR3 protein. The sample carries 100,000 or so distinct CDR3 sequences, more than 20% recorded once. CDR1 SGHAT and CDR2 FQNNGV come from the germline V gene. The CDR3 loop spans 16 amino acids. V gave up 5 bases and J gave up 2 bases; unmatched junction bases: 6. This clonotype was seen more than once but under ten times. As yet, its antigen is unknown. The sequencing here drew on PBMCs, taken before TCRalphabeta/CD19-depleted stem cell transplant. This clonotype originated in a boy between 2 and 15 years old with acute lymphoblastic leukemia, due to receive a stem cell transplant. The chain has TRBV11-2 and TRBJ2-7, with TRBD2 matching 13 bases. The CDR3 protein is CASSPTGLAGTYEQYF. The CDR3 DNA is TGTGCCAGCAGCCCAACGGGACTAGCGGGAACCTACGAGCAGTACTTC.